This T cell receptor beta chain was found in a study of cytomegalovirus exposure and HLA in healthy donors (dated by TCRdb to about 2017). At the level of the whole study: In an earlier analysis of 587 of the donors, 250 to 350 Gb of sequence data and approximately 100 million unique TCR beta sequences from roughly 180 million T cells were reported. Rather than using new phenotypic data, the later analysis identified candidate immune exposures from TCR beta sequences and from how often those sequences occurred across donors. Genome-wide SNP genotypes for about 60% of the roughly 700 donors were used in a later genetic analysis, which treated that subset as a discovery cohort. The number of donors typed differed by locus, with about 620-630 for A, B, C, DRB1 and DQB1, roughly 520 for DQA1, nearly 610 for DPA1, and 472 for DPB1. About 5 DR-DQ haplotypes were handled as single units for association and clustering, since linkage in the cohort was strong. In a later analysis, previously published TCR beta repertoires from 600 to 850 donors were re-analyzed and high-resolution HLA genotyping was added so that TCR occurrence patterns could be studied. Alongside the repertoire data, information on donor age, sex, ethnicity and CMV serostatus was compiled. Of the roughly 400 genotyped donors, approximately 82% fell in the genetic ancestry cluster associated with self-reported Caucasian donors. To predict cytomegalovirus infection status, the study combined high-throughput TCR immunosequencing, statistical association of individual TCRs with disease status, and machine learning. The study used immunosequencing to profile the T cell repertoires of 666 subjects and linked those repertoires to cytomegalovirus serostatus. All discovery cohort repertoires had been generated using a single sequencing platform. HLA typing covered class I and class II loci at four-digit resolution. Along with the roughly 610-subject first cohort, a separate validation cohort of over a hundred different subjects was used. Among about 400 genotyped donors of the cohort, an average of around 250,000 unique TCR beta nucleotide sequences was sequenced per donor, of which approximately 19% were non-productive. Approximately 300 gigabases of sequencing data and approximately 93 million unique TCR sequences were included in an early release covering roughly 700 HLA-typed donors. The study aimed to test whether signatures of past pathogen exposure could be identified by cataloging public T cell receptors. In an earlier analysis of 550 to 700 of the donors, high-throughput TCR beta sequencing was used to judge whether each TCR beta V gene segment behaved as functional or pseudogenic.

For CDR1 and CDR2, the germline V gene (reference sequence) lists SGHNT and YYREEE. From cysteine to phenylalanine, the CDR3 is 15 amino acids long. Here the CDR3 DNA is all that survives: 45 bases in frame from base 1. V is pruned by 0 bases and J by 6 bases, leaving 4 bases of the junction without a gene match. This clone occurred once. Its antigen is currently not known. No clone much larger than this one lies a single base away; base qualities are absent. The cohort was made up of 500 to 800 healthy bone marrow donors. At the time of sampling, all cohort members were nominally healthy, though unrecorded immune exposures were likely present. The donor was CMV seronegative and was included in the group of over 300 seronegative cohort members. Every donor gave a peripheral blood sample, and the peripheral blood mononuclear cells from that sample were used for TCR beta sequencing. Genomic DNA was extracted from the blood cell samples with the Qiagen DNeasy Blood Extraction Kit.

What the work shows at the level of the full study, not this receptor alone: A further reported finding was that TCR beta sequences accurately predicted the HLA-A and HLA-B alleles for most subjects in the first cohort. A later analysis found that most CMV-associated TCR beta chains appeared HLA-restricted, with HLA associations seemingly driven largely by CMV exposure. The classifier was reported to diagnose cytomegalovirus status with high specificity and sensitivity in both the original and validation cohorts. A cluster of highly shared sequence variants was judged likely to be a technical artifact of the sequencing pipeline. In an earlier analysis of approximately 590 of the donors, most TCR beta V segments appeared in productive rearrangements about 87% or about 30% of the time, broadly matching IMGT annotations. Roughly uniform sequencing depth across donors was assumed in presence/absence analyses, although this assumption may not hold. Compared with the roughly 670-donor mean, donors in an Asian-associated ancestry cluster had fewer N-insertions in productive TCRs, according to a later genetic analysis. In a later analysis, TCR association rates were found to vary across HLA loci, with the most associated TCRs seen for DRB1 alleles and the fewest for HLA-C alleles. The 87-base-pair reads could not distinguish some IMGT-functional V segments, including TRBV6-2 and TRBV6-3, so those segments were excluded. According to the authors, the approach could potentially be generalized to other disease states and immunological phenotypes. In a later genetic analysis, a missense DCLRE1C variant was associated with V-gene and J-gene trimming of TCR beta chains, and the association was replicated in an independent cohort. In a later analysis, about 16,000 TCR beta sequences were associated with specific HLA alleles at a false discovery rate of 0.05. According to a later analysis, parvovirus B19, influenza, CMV and Epstein-Barr virus appeared linked to several top co-occurrence clusters. Because counts were too low, roughly 18 rarely observed V segments, including chromosome 9 orphons, were left out of the earlier analysis of approximately 500 of the donors. Because HLA typing was missing for some donors at each locus, association tests included only the typed subset. CMV serostatus was the only immune exposure information available for the cohort. A few of the identified cytomegalovirus-associated TCR beta chains were confirmed in vitro to be specific for cytomegalovirus antigens. When HLA alleles, especially DR and DQ, strongly co-occurred, attributing TCR associations to individual alleles was difficult. Correlated functional status among segregating V segments might be attributable to linkage disequilibrium, but an unknown experimental factor could not be ruled out. The cohort was sequenced for TCR beta chains only, and without alpha or paired-chain data the features that could be detected were limited. A later analysis found that HLA-associated TCR beta chains were more clonally expanded and had lower generation probabilities than equally common non-associated chains. The study listed approximately 150 TCR beta chains as associated with cytomegalovirus. Most TCR sequences were observed very rarely across donors, whereas some public TCRs were present in many individuals.

Libraries were constructed by the immunoSEQ multiplex PCR assay. For the multiplex PCR, a mixture combining 60 forward primers for TCR Vbeta segments and 13 reverse primers for TCR Jbeta segments was used. The CDR3 region of rearranged TCR beta genes was amplified from genomic DNA with a multiplex PCR assay. Amplified TCR beta libraries were sequenced as 87-base-pair reads on the Illumina HiSeq System. In the source study's methods: In a later analysis, tens of millions of unique TCR beta chains were counted across the roughly 670 repertoires, and some 10 million of these chains were shared by at least two donors. Raw reads were error-corrected and collapsed into unique sequences with a nearest-neighbor algorithm that merged closely related sequences to remove PCR and sequencing errors. CDR3 sequences were aligned to IMGT reference sequences to assign V, D and J gene segments. For a sequence to be retained, a match of at least six nucleotides was required to both a V gene segment and a J gene segment. A rearrangement was called productive if the CDR3 had no stop codons and remained in frame with V and J, and every other rearrangement was called non-productive. Following IMGT convention, CDR3 was defined as the stretch from the second conserved V-encoded cysteine to the conserved J-encoded phenylalanine. The earlier analysis of 587 of the donors excluded any sequence lacking an unambiguous match to a single V gene segment. An earlier analysis of some 500 of the donors classified V segments as functional when productive rearrangements were above 56.7% and as segregating when the standard deviation between donors was above 5%. To diagnose cytomegalovirus status from the catalog of TCR beta chain sequences, a statistical classification framework was built. V and J gene assignment, in a later analysis, came from comparing TCR nucleotide sequences with IMGT/GENE-DB human TR gene sequences. In a later analysis, CDR3 sequences and most-parsimonious VDJ recombination scenarios were assigned using the TCRdist pipeline. In a later analysis, each TCR beta chain was defined by its CDR3 amino acid sequence together with its V-gene family, and reads lacking a unique V-gene family were excluded. A later analysis removed several hundred highly shared, low-generation-probability nucleotide sequences to deal with suspected cross-contamination and a sequencing artifact. In a later analysis, a clonal expansion index for each public chain was calculated from normalized within-repertoire ranks of inferred template counts. In a later analysis, generation probabilities were computed with a VDJ recombination model fitted to out-of-frame rearrangements, and the resulting probabilities were checked against IGoR. In a later analysis, TCR-TCR, TCR-HLA and TCR-CMV co-occurrence was scored with hypergeometric tests, and a repertoire-size bias correction was applied to TCR pairs. A later analysis estimated false discovery rates by permuting HLA or CMV assignments 20 times. In a later analysis, co-occurring TCRs were grouped using DBSCAN, and TCRdist sequence similarity was added for clustering within HLA-allele-positive subsets. Co-occurrence clustering excluded repertoires with fewer than 30,000 or more than 120,000 public chains, plus five with anomalous nucleotide sharing. This immuneACCESS table, as held by TCRdb, lists in-frame sequences with V and J called but not all clones. Of the missing ones, under half trace to an unresolved V gene in checked studies; the others have no known cause. The V and J calls and clone size were taken over from that table, and D and trimming were inferred from the DNA. Here the sample has about 140,000 clones; approximately 82% occur a single time. The ten largest account for around 2% of the sample.

The chain links TRBV5-4 with TRBJ2-1; a stretch of 9 junction bases matches TRBD2. This TCR derives from a woman in her 40s in good health and CMV-seronegative. Material for sequencing was PBMCs. The CDR3 amino acid sequence is: CASSLGLAGINEQFF. In nucleotide form, the sequence is TGTGCCAGCAGCTTGGGCCTAGCGGGAATCAATGAGCAGTTCTTC.